This T cell receptor (beta chain) is from a study of blood T cells in healthy people across ages. Germline V CDR1 and CDR2: SGHTA, FQGTGA. V gave up 5 bases and J gave up 6 bases; unmatched junction bases: 9. The CDR3 is 17 residues long. For the second PCR, which ran for 7 to 11 cycles, a sample-barcoded 5' primer and a J-beta primer mix were used. TCRdb reanalysed the 5' RACE reads using MiXCR and keeps one entry per CDR3 protein. The table has 1.2 million to 1.5 million distinct CDR3 sequences, 42% seen once. Sequenced: blood. This receptor was taken from a woman aged 18-35 years in good health. V and J are TRBV7-3 and TRBJ2-3; TRBD2 matches 15 bases. The DNA for the CDR3 is TGTGCCAGCAGCCCAGGGACTAGCGGGGGGCCGTACGATACGCAGTATTTT. Its protein product is CASSPGTSGGPYDTQYF.